The present TCR beta chain was sequenced within a study of shared clonotypes between healthy human individuals. TCRdb's copy holds only in-frame clones and misses some; the assay was immunoSEQ multiplex PCR. The sample lists some 2,400,000 clones; around 95% were seen once. CDR3 length: 14 residues. Unmatched junction bases numbered 9, after V lost 6 bases and J lost 6 bases. Germline CDR1 reads MNHEY; CDR2 reads SMNVEV (reference sequence). Broader study findings: In the sorted subsets, rarefaction showed sequencing was incomplete despite large depth. Sharing across four donors was highest in naive CD4 (around 5%) and lowest in memory CD8 (around 0.4%). Against clonotypes common to all four donors, non-shared ones had lower generation probabilities.

Concerning this clone itself: Its matching antigen is unknown.

Specimen: naive CD4+ T cells sorted from blood. The subset here: CD45RA+ positively selected. The TCR was taken from a young man in good health. The chain recombines TRBV27 with TRBJ1-1, with 8 bases identical to TRBD1. The CDR3 sequence: CASRLDRGNAEAFF. As DNA, the CDR3 is TGTGCCAGCAGGCTAGACAGGGGTAATGCTGAAGCTTTCTTT.